A selection of T cell receptor beta chains follows, all from one sample in a study of cytomegalovirus exposure and HLA in healthy donors. TCRdb's table, derived via immunoSEQ multiplex PCR, lists solely in-frame clones and lacks some. Among 180,000 or so clones listed, about nine tenths were seen once. The sequenced sample consisted of PBMCs. These receptors were collected from a man aged 25 to 40 in good health and CMV-seropositive. The CDR3 runs from the conserved cysteine through the conserved F or W. Fields, in order: J gene, V gene, D gene, clone size, CDR3 length, CDR3 DNA, CDR3 protein. A D gene is named only where the DNA matches it firmly. Clone size, where shown, is once, few, many, or a class for clones that have expanded.

>TRBJ2-3|TRBV28|-|-|16
TGTGCCAGCAGCCCCACTTGGGGAAATAGCACAGATACGCAGTATTTT
CASSPTWGNSTDTQYF
>TRBJ2-3|TRBV11-2|-|-|11
TGTGCCACCATTAGCACAGATACGCAGTATTTT
CATISTDTQYF
>TRBJ2-3|TRBV20-1|-|once|11
TGCAGTGCCCACAGGGCAGATACGCAGTATTTT
CSAHRADTQYF
>TRBJ1-2|TRBV11-3|-|few|15
-
CASSFGHGTAISLTF
>TRBJ1-5|TRBV27|-|-|15
TGTGCCAGCAGTTTATTTGGGGGGCTCAGTCAGCCCCAGCATTTT
CASSLFGGLSQPQHF
>TRBJ1-6|TRBV4-1|TRBD1|few|16
TGCGCCAGCAGCCACACGGGACAGGGGAGAGATTCACCCCTCCACTTT
CASSHTGQGRDSPLHF
>TRBJ1-5|TRBV28|-|-|15
TGTGCCAGCAGTTCCCGGTGGGGAGGATATCAGCCCCAGCATTTT
CASSSRWGGYQPQHF
>TRBJ2-3|TRBV7-2|-|-|14
TGTGCCAGCAGCCAGAGATTCAGCACAGATACGCAGTATTTT
CASSQRFSTDTQYF
>TRBJ2-3|TRBV7-9|-|once|14
TGTGCCAGCAGCTTGGATTCCCGAACAGATACGCAGTATTTT
CASSLDSRTDTQYF
>TRBJ1-2|TRBV29-1|-|-|11
TGCAGCGTTGTAGGTAGGGATGGCTACACCTTC
CSVVGRDGYTF
>TRBJ1-2|TRBV14|TRBD1|-|17
TGTGCCAGCAGCCAAGTCACAGGGGGTGCTGGCGTCTATGGCTACACCTTC
CASSQVTGGAGVYGYTF
>TRBJ2-5|TRBV25-1|-|-|12
TGTGCCAGCAGTGCAGGCCAAGAGACCCAGTACTTC
CASSAGQETQYF
>TRBJ2-7|TRBV18|-|-|12
TGTGCCAGCAGCCCGGCTAACTACGAGCAGTACTTC
CASSPANYEQYF
>TRBJ2-2|TRBV15|-|-|13
TGTGCCACCAGCAGAGATCTCGCCGGGGAGCTGTTTTTT
CATSRDLAGELFF
>TRBJ2-5|TRBV28|TRBD2|-|15
TGTGCCAGCAGTTTAGTGGGGGGGAACCAAGAGACCCAGTACTTC
CASSLVGGNQETQYF
>TRBJ2-3|TRBV5-1|-|-|15
TGCGCCAGCAGCCCAGGACAGCAATACACAGATACGCAGTATTTT
CASSPGQQYTDTQYF
>TRBJ2-7|TRBV5-6|-|-|15
TGTGCCAGCAGCTTGAGCGGGCAGGGGGTGTACGAGCAGTACTTC
CASSLSGQGVYEQYF
>TRBJ2-4|TRBV6-5|-|-|15
TGTGCCAGCAGTTACGATCCTTTTAGTGTCAACATTCAGTACTTC
CASSYDPFSVNIQYF
>TRBJ2-3|TRBV6-5|-|few|14
TGTGCCAGCAGTTACTCGTCTGAGGGTGCCTCGCAGTATTTT
CASSYSSEGASQYF
>TRBJ1-1|TRBV18|TRBD1|-|14
TGTGCCACACAGGGGCCTAACATGAACACTGAAGCTTTCTTT
CATQGPNMNTEAFF
>TRBJ1-2|TRBV10-3|-|-|11
TGTGCCATCGGGGGCAACTATGGCTACACCTTC
CAIGGNYGYTF
>TRBJ1-5|TRBV6-5|TRBD1|-|15
TGTGCCAGCAGACGGACAGGGGAGAGCAATCAGCCCCAGCATTTT
CASRRTGESNQPQHF
>TRBJ1-5|TRBV2|-|-|15
TGTGCCAGCAGTTTAACCGGACGGGGCAATCAGCCCCAGCATTTT
CASSLTGRGNQPQHF
>TRBJ2-2|TRBV4-3|TRBD2|-|15
TGCGCCAGCAGCCAAGATTCTAGCGGCACCGGGGAGCTGTTTTTT
CASSQDSSGTGELFF
>TRBJ2-1|TRBV9|TRBD1|-|13
TGTGCCAGCAGCGGGGACAGCCTCAATGAGCAGTTCTTC
CASSGDSLNEQFF
>TRBJ2-2|TRBV6-5|-|-|11
TGTGCCAGCAGTAGGTCCGGGGAGCTGTTTTTT
CASSRSGELFF
>TRBJ1-4|TRBV29-1|-|-|13
TGCAGCGTTGGGGCTTCAACTAATGAAAAACTGTTTTTT
CSVGASTNEKLFF
>TRBJ2-6|TRBV2|TRBD1|-|16
TGTGCCAGGGGCAGGGGGAACCCTTCTGGGGCCAACGTCCTGACTTTC
CARGRGNPSGANVLTF
>TRBJ2-1|TRBV5-1|TRBD2|once|18
TGCGCCAGCAGCTCCGACCTCGTTACTAGCGGGGTATACAATGAGCAGTTCTTC
CASSSDLVTSGVYNEQFF
>TRBJ2-7|TRBV7-9|TRBD1|once|15
TGTGCCAGCAGCCCCCGGGACAGGTACTCCTACGAGCAGTACTTC
CASSPRDRYSYEQYF
>TRBJ1-2|TRBV5-4|-|-|15
TGTGCCAGCAGCTTGTTTACCTTGAGGGGCTATGGCTACACCTTC
CASSLFTLRGYGYTF
>TRBJ1-4|TRBV5-1|-|once|15
TGCGCCAGCAGCTTGGACGTTGCAACTAATGAAAAACTGTTTTTT
CASSLDVATNEKLFF
>TRBJ1-1|TRBV30|-|-|11
TGTGCCTGGAACACAGGCGGAGAAGCTTTCTTT
CAWNTGGEAFF
>TRBJ1-5|TRBV6-6|-|-|14
TGTGCCAGCAGTTACGGGGGGGCAAGTCAGCCCCAGCATTTT
CASSYGGASQPQHF
>TRBJ2-2|TRBV5-4|-|-|17
TGTGCCAGCAGCCCCGCTGGGCGGGGCACGAACACCGGGGAGCTGTTTTTT
CASSPAGRGTNTGELFF
>TRBJ2-3|TRBV14|-|-|12
TGTGCCAGCAGCGCTTACGCAGATACGCAGTATTTT
CASSAYADTQYF
>TRBJ2-7|TRBV4-1|TRBD2|-|17
TGCGCCAGCAGCCAAGAATTCGGGACTAGCGCGACCTACGAGCAGTACTTC
CASSQEFGTSATYEQYF
>TRBJ2-3|TRBV25-1|-|-|15
TGTGCCAGCAGCCCCATGGACGGCCTTTGGGCTACGCAGTATTTT
CASSPMDGLWATQYF
>TRBJ1-1|TRBV19|-|-|15
TGTGCCAGTAGGGGTCCTGGTCGGGCCAACACTGAAGCTTTCTTT
CASRGPGRANTEAFF
>TRBJ1-3|TRBV11-2|TRBD1|-|14
TGTGCCAGCAGCGGGGACAGGAGCGCGAACACCATATATTTT
CASSGDRSANTIYF
>TRBJ2-7|TRBV5-5|TRBD1|-|16
TGTGCCAGCAGATTACACCGGGACAGCGGCTCCTACGAGCAGTACTTC
CASRLHRDSGSYEQYF
>TRBJ2-1|TRBV2|TRBD2|once|15
TGTGCCAGCAGCCAAGGCGGGGGACCGAACAATGAGCAGTTCTTC
CASSQGGGPNNEQFF
>TRBJ2-3|TRBV7-9|TRBD1|-|16
TGTGCCAGCAGCTTAGTCGGACAGGCCAACACAGATACGCAGTATTTT
CASSLVGQANTDTQYF
>TRBJ2-3|TRBV9|-|-|17
TGTGCCAGCAGCGTAGGTGGGGCCCGGGATTACACAGATACGCAGTATTTT
CASSVGGARDYTDTQYF
>TRBJ2-7|TRBV5-6|-|-|14
TGTGCCAGCAGCTTGCAAGGACCTAACTACGAGCAGTACTTC
CASSLQGPNYEQYF
>TRBJ2-3|TRBV11-3|TRBD1|-|11
TGTGCCAGCGGGAGACAGGGAACGCAGTATTTT
CASGRQGTQYF
>TRBJ1-1|TRBV6-5|TRBD1|-|13
TGTGCCAGCAGCCTACAGGGGATGACTGAAGCTTTCTTT
CASSLQGMTEAFF
>TRBJ2-1|TRBV2|-|-|13
TGTGCCAGCAGTCTTTTATTTGGGGCCGAGCAGTTCTTC
CASSLLFGAEQFF
>TRBJ2-2|TRBV6-5|TRBD2|-|15
TGTGCCAGCAGTTACTCGATCGGGGGGACCGGGGAGCTGTTTTTT
CASSYSIGGTGELFF
>TRBJ2-7|TRBV11-3|TRBD2|-|15
TGTGCCAGCAGCGTCTCCGGGACTAGCGGGCCCGAGCAGTACTTC
CASSVSGTSGPEQYF
>TRBJ1-5|TRBV6-5|TRBD1|-|15
TGTGCCAGCAGTTACTCCGGACAGGGCCATCAGCCCCAGCATTTT
CASSYSGQGHQPQHF
>TRBJ2-5|TRBV29-1|-|-|13
TGCAGCGTTGTTATTGGGGCGCGTGAGACCCAGTACTTC
CSVVIGARETQYF
>TRBJ2-3|TRBV5-6|-|-|17
TGTGCCAGCAGCATGGGGTCGCAGGGATTGGGCACAGATACGCAGTATTTT
CASSMGSQGLGTDTQYF
>TRBJ1-2|TRBV29-1|TRBD1|-|15
TGCAGCGTTCTGACCGGACAGGGGATTTTCTATGGCTACACCTTC
CSVLTGQGIFYGYTF
>TRBJ1-1|TRBV2|TRBD1|-|14
TGTGCCAGCAGTCTACAGGGGGTCGAGACTGAAGCTTTCTTT
CASSLQGVETEAFF
>TRBJ2-5|TRBV5-1|-|-|15
TGCGCCAGCAGCTTGGAAGGGGGGGCCCAAGAGACCCAGTACTTC
CASSLEGGAQETQYF
>TRBJ2-2|TRBV27|-|few|16
TGTGCCAGCAGTTTTCCCGGACAACCGAACACCGGGGAGCTGTTTTTT
CASSFPGQPNTGELFF
>TRBJ2-6|TRBV4-1|-|-|18
TGCGCCAGCAGCCCGAACCCGGGACAACTTACTGGGGCCAACGTCCTGACTTTC
CASSPNPGQLTGANVLTF
>TRBJ2-7|TRBV7-2|TRBD2|-|14
TGTGCCAGCAGCTTGGGCGGGGGGTTCAACGAGCAGTACTTC
CASSLGGGFNEQYF
>TRBJ1-2|TRBV11-2|-|few|12
TGTGCCAGCAGCTTTGGGGACGGGGGCTACACCTTC
CASSFGDGGYTF